This record looks at one T cell receptor beta chain sequence and its context. Its antigen is still unknown. This CDR3 contains 14 residues. The germline V and J ends were trimmed by 4 bases and 0 bases, with 8 bases remaining between them. Germline CDR1 reads MGHDK; CDR2 reads SYGVNS. TCRdb analysed the 5' RACE reads with MiXCR anew, one entry per CDR3 protein. The sample lists about 190,000 distinct CDR3 sequences; approximately 16% were seen once. This sample is drawn from a study of T-cell memory formation after mild COVID-19. Study conclusions and caveats: Some clones that responded were present in memory (sampled pre-infection), which suggests cross-reactive memory joined.

V and J are TRBV25-1 and TRBJ2-3, with no clear D. Sequencing was done on a sample of PBMCs or a T cell subset sorted from them (not recorded which). The receptor was isolated from an adult woman who had mild COVID-19 (a few samples of this study predate the infection). Cell type and time point are not known. The CDR3 reads CASSAKPSTDTQYF. As DNA, the CDR3 is TGTGCCAGCAGTGCGAAACCTAGCACAGATACGCAGTATTTT.